A selection of T cell receptor beta chains follows, all from one sample in a study of T cell responses to AZD1222 COVID-19 vaccine. Profiling relied on immunoSEQ multiplex PCR, and the TCRdb table lists in-frame clones only, not all of them. Counted here are about 140,000 clones, roughly 92% occurring once; the ten biggest clones make up around 1.5%. The sequenced sample was peripheral blood, obtained on day 0 of AZD1222 vaccination. Receptor source: an adult in good health. The CDR3 runs from the conserved cysteine through the conserved F or W.

>TRBV5-4
CASSNDLHTEAFF
>TRBV5-1
CASSSIAGGHNEQFF
>TRBV24-1
CATSGRGANQPQHF
>TRBV7-9
CASSSNWEIWNTEAFF
>TRBV27
CASSLALNTEAFF
>TRBV28
CASSHGSKHSGELFF
>TRBV2
CASTPGLPAGEKLFF
>TRBV13
CASSLGLAGTYNEQFF
>TRBV30
CAWSDRVPAFF
>TRBV4-1
CASSLRDSVFQGYTF
>TRBV19
CASTPTLQGGIAPAYEQYF
>TRBV5-6
CASSLGLAGSSYEQYF
>TRBV4-1
CASSPGLAPSTDTQYF
>TRBV28
CASSSTGFNSPLHF
>TRBV6-1
CASSETLGDTEAFF
>TRBV5-8
CASRQGSSRQYF
>TRBV10-3
CAISLTSGKTDTQYF
>TRBV6-5
CASSYSDFTDTQYF
>TRBV10-1
CASRATGTDTQYF
>TRBV29-1
CSVEGTDQETQYF
>TRBV20-1
CSGGSYSEAFF
>TRBV27
CASSLSRPGANVLTF
>TRBV5-1
CASSPWGGNTGELFF
>TRBV3-1/TRBV3-2
CASSQAVRVGGYTF
>TRBV10-1
CASSATGNTEAFF
>TRBV7-3
CASSPLPRGSGNTIYF
>TRBV28
CASSKNWEGAQYF
>TRBV6-6
CASSYAGASPLHF
>TRBV30
CAWSRGDQPQHF
>TRBV9
CASSAQETSGLVDTQYF
>TRBV6-5
CASSWQGGNTIYF
>TRBV6-1
CASSEAVYSYEQYF
>TRBV27
CASSALGGTSNQPQHF
>TRBV28
CASTATGLEQYF
>TRBV27
CASSFEGQGARGQYF
>TRBV5-1
CASSLAGQGAYDEQFF
>TRBV28
CASKGAFGQGRRSPLHF
>TRBV5-6
CASSETGQTGELFF
>TRBV30
CAWSVLPDRSANYGYTF
>TRBV27
CASREDRGRADTQYF
>TRBV5-1
CASSYGGGVASPLHF
>TRBV30
CAWSVLLAGGNSPLHF
>TRBV6-5
CASTPYGTGGYEQYF
>TRBV15
CATSRALHKTGHYEQYF
>TRBV4-1
CASSLQQRQETQYF
>TRBV7-3
CASSDLHRHPGANVLTF
>TRBV6-5
CASRSTGFYGYTF
>TRBV27
CASSLLGGRSGEQYF
>TRBV5-1
CASSFHDYNEQFF
>TRBV7-9
CASSPKRLSTDTQYF
>TRBV28
CASIEQGTRNYGYTF
>TRBV19
CASSSRDRYTF
>TRBV3-1/TRBV3-2
CASSQDLLGGNTIYF
>TRBV3-1/TRBV3-2
CASSQDLVGINTIYF
>TRBV6-6
CASRDRAGGNTIYF
>TRBV20-1
CSARGEAFF
>TRBV10-3
CAISETTGTEPYEQYF